These 2 T cell receptor beta chains originate from one sample sequenced in a study of CD8+ T cells in alopecia areata. Investigators isolated RNA and reverse transcribed it into cDNA to act as the sequencing template. Sequencing was performed with immunoSEQ multiplex PCR; in TCRdb, only in-frame clones are kept and a portion is missing. The profile shows 150,000 or so clones, roughly 50% of them singletons. The sequenced sample was CD4+ T cells sorted from blood. Receptor source: a human donor with alopecia areata.

The chain uses TRBV19 and TRBJ2-7; D gene unclear. V lost 7 bases and J 3 bases, leaving 7 bases between the germline ends. CDR1 and CDR2 (germline): LNHDA, SQIVND (reference sequence). CDR3 size: 11 residues. CDR3 coding DNA: TGTGCCAGTACCAATTACTACGAGCAGTACTTC. This encodes CASTNYYEQYF.

J is TRBJ1-4 and V is TRBV6-1, with D perhaps matching TRBD1 (6 bases). V dropped 6 bases and J dropped 10 bases, with 18 bases sitting between them. Per the germline V gene, CDR1 is MNHNS and CDR2 is SASEGT. CDR3 length equals 14 residues. CDR3 coding DNA: TGTGCCAGCAGGATGTACAGGGCTTGGGGAAAACTGTTTTTT. Amino acid sequence: CASRMYRAWGKLFF.